This T cell receptor (beta chain) was observed in a study of identical twins. Study-wide findings and caveats: The more abundant beta clonotypes in cord blood had fewer insertions, and memory repertoires did not show this.

Using its own MiXCR run on the 5' RACE reads, TCRdb lists one record per CDR3 protein. This sample yields under 300,000 distinct CDR3 sequences, of which more than 12% are seen a single time; around 9.5% belongs to the top ten. Looked up from germline, CDR1 is DFQATT and CDR2 is SNEGSKA (reference sequence). Trimming removed 0 bases from V and 2 bases from J, with 10 bases in between. This CDR3 has 14 amino acids. This clonotype was picked up a small number of times. Its antigen is as yet unknown. Healthy Caucasians made up all donors. Sequenced sample: memory (CD45RO+) T cells sorted from blood. The rearrangement links TRBV20-1 to TRBJ1-1; D gene unclear. The clonotype was recovered from a woman aged 18-30 years in good health. The CDR3 here is CSARDRRGNTEAFF. The CDR3 nucleotides read TGCAGTGCTAGAGATCGGCGCGGAAACACTGAAGCTTTCTTT.